Listed below are T cell receptor beta chains from one sample, sequenced in a study of T cell responses to AZD1222 COVID-19 vaccine. Repertoires were generated with immunoSEQ multiplex PCR, while TCRdb's copy carries only in-frame clones and drops some. The table lists around 35,000 clones, around nine tenths of them singletons. The specimen was peripheral blood, collected on day 0 of AZD1222 vaccination. These receptors were collected from an adult in good health. Each CDR3 is given with its conserved first and last residue. Fields, in order: CDR3 protein, CDR3 DNA, V gene, J gene, clone size, D gene. A D gene is named only where the DNA matches it firmly. The listing skips clone size in some rows; elsewhere it reads once, few, many or a size class.

CDR3: CASSADRGDYGYTF
DNA: TGTGCCAGCAGCGCGGACAGGGGCGACTATGGCTACACCTTC
V: TRBV5-4
J: TRBJ1-2
size: -
D: TRBD1

CDR3: CASSSGRLQGNTEAFF
DNA: TGCGCCAGCAGCTCCGGACGGCTACAGGGGAACACTGAAGCTTTCTTT
V: TRBV5-1
J: TRBJ1-1
size: few
D: -

CDR3: CASKAAFSTDTQYF
DNA: TGTGCCAGCAAAGCAGCGTTTAGCACAGATACGCAGTATTTT
V: TRBV6-6
J: TRBJ2-3
size: -
D: -

CDR3: CASRPRQPLGYGYTF
DNA: TGTGCCAGCAGACCGAGGCAGCCCCTGGGGTATGGCTACACCTTC
V: TRBV6-5
J: TRBJ1-2
size: -
D: -

CDR3: CASRDRDNYGYTF
DNA: TGTGCCAGCCGGGACAGGGATAACTATGGCTACACCTTC
V: TRBV4-2
J: TRBJ1-2
size: -
D: TRBD1

CDR3: CASSRQGVPMDEQFF
DNA: TGTGCCAGCAGTAGACAGGGGGTACCTATGGATGAGCAGTTCTTC
V: TRBV6-5
J: TRBJ2-1
size: few
D: TRBD1

CDR3: CASSLGPGGTIYF
DNA: TGTGCCAGCAGCTTGGGGCCGGGCGGCACCATATATTTT
V: TRBV5-4
J: TRBJ1-3
size: once
D: -

CDR3: CASSPSGFSGNTIYF
DNA: TGTGCCAGCAGCCCATCGGGCTTCTCTGGAAACACCATATATTTT
V: TRBV7-2
J: TRBJ1-3
size: few
D: -

CDR3: CASADGYSGEQFF
DNA: TGTGCCAGCGCGGACGGCTACTCAGGAGAGCAGTTCTTC
V: TRBV7-3
J: TRBJ2-1
size: -
D: -

CDR3: CASSLAGLGGYNEQFF
DNA: TGCGCCAGCAGCTTGGCCGGTCTCGGAGGCTACAATGAGCAGTTCTTC
V: TRBV5-1
J: TRBJ2-1
size: -
D: -

CDR3: CASRAWGGGRKDTQYF
DNA: TGTGCCAGCAGAGCCTGGGGCGGGGGGAGGAAGGATACGCAGTATTTT
V: TRBV11-2
J: TRBJ2-3
size: -
D: TRBD2

CDR3: CSVVGQNTEAFF
DNA: TGCAGCGTTGTAGGGCAGAACACTGAAGCTTTCTTT
V: TRBV29-1
J: TRBJ1-1
size: -
D: -

CDR3: CASSADTGPSPLHF
DNA: TGTGCCAGCAGTGCGGACACAGGACCTTCACCCCTCCACTTT
V: TRBV2
J: TRBJ1-6
size: -
D: -

CDR3: CASSPGDGGREAFF
DNA: TGCGCCAGCAGCCCTGGCGACGGGGGCAGGGAAGCTTTCTTT
V: TRBV5-1
J: TRBJ1-1
size: -
D: -

CDR3: CASSLTGRVGITGELFF
DNA: TGTGCCAGCAGCTTAACGGGCAGGGTTGGAATCACCGGGGAGCTGTTTTTT
V: TRBV7-3
J: TRBJ2-2
size: once
D: -

CDR3: CASSPRGMNTGELFF
DNA: TGCGCCAGCAGCCCGCGGGGGATGAACACCGGGGAGCTGTTTTTT
V: TRBV5-1
J: TRBJ2-2
size: -
D: TRBD2

CDR3: CATSDRTGTGNNQPQHF
DNA: TGTGCCACCAGTGACCGCACCGGGACAGGGAACAATCAGCCCCAGCATTTT
V: TRBV24-1
J: TRBJ1-5
size: -
D: TRBD1